The clone carrying this T cell receptor (beta chain) was counted a few times. The antigen remains undetermined. Assay: immunoSEQ multiplex PCR; the TCRdb copy retains only in-frame clones and omits some. The sample contains 150,000 to 200,000 clones, about four fifths of which appear only once. The ends lost 9 bases at V and 8 bases at J; junction bases unmatched: 7. Germline lookup yields CDR1 LNHDA and CDR2 SQIVND (reference sequence). This CDR3 contains 13 residues. The data belong to a study of cytomegalovirus exposure and HLA in healthy donors. For the study at large: The roughly 120 validation repertoires and the roughly 690 first-cohort repertoires shared a platform, a later analysis reported.

The donors were members of the validation cohort comprising approximately 110 subjects, separate from the roughly 650-subject first cohort. Notes on the study in general: Clusters of TCRs from the first cohort tended to co-occur in the 95 to 150 validation repertoires (as a later analysis found). It was 164 TCR beta chains that were listed as cytomegalovirus-associated.

This receptor was taken from a man younger than 45 in good health and CMV-seropositive. V is TRBV19 and J is TRBJ1-5, with 10 bases identical to TRBD1. The sequencing sample was made of PBMCs. The CDR3 loop reads CASIRDRGEPQHF. CDR3 nucleotide sequence: TGTGCCAGCATCCGGGACAGGGGCGAGCCCCAGCATTTT.